This TCR beta chain was retrieved from a study of breast tumors, draining lymph nodes, adjacent tissues. Germline-derived CDR1 and CDR2 are MNHEY and SMNVEV (reference sequence). CDR3 size: 16 residues. The ends lost 2 bases at V and 2 bases at J; junction bases unmatched: 6. One entry per CDR3 protein results from TCRdb running MiXCR on the multiplex PCR reads. The top ten hold about 6% of the sample, which has roughly 100,000 distinct CDR3 sequences, more than 30% seen once. Study-level findings and limits: Tumor TCR diversity was below lymph nodes but above nontumor tissue. Tumor T cell lymph node origin was a supported hypothesis, not proven. Tumor and nontumor repertoires were significantly more similar in luminal-like than in basal-like breast cancer. Findings are consistent with lymph node origin and intratumoral expansion of most tumor T cells.

There are many counts of this clonotype. No antigen is known for it. Axillary draining lymph nodes of breast cancer patients supplied the node samples. The chain couples TRBV27 to TRBJ2-5; TRBD1 matches 9 bases. The sequence was collected from a female donor with breast cancer. Some clones in this sample may be carry-over from other donors' samples. The sample consisted of axillary lymph node tissue. The CDR3: CASSLRGTGTQETQYF. The CDR3 DNA follows: TGTGCCAGCAGTTTAAGGGGGACAGGGACTCAAGAGACCCAGTACTTC.